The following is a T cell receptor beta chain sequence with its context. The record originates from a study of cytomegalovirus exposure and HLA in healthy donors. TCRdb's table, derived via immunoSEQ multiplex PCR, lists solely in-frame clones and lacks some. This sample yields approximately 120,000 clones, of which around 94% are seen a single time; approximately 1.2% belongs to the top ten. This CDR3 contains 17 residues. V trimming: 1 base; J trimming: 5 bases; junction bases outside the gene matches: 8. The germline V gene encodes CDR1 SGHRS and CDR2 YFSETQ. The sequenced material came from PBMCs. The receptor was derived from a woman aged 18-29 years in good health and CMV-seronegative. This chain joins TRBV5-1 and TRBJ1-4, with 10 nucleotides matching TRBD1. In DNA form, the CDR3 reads TGCGCCAGCAGCTTGTTCCCACCGGGACAGGGGAATGAAAAACTGTTTTTT. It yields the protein CASSLFPPGQGNEKLFF.